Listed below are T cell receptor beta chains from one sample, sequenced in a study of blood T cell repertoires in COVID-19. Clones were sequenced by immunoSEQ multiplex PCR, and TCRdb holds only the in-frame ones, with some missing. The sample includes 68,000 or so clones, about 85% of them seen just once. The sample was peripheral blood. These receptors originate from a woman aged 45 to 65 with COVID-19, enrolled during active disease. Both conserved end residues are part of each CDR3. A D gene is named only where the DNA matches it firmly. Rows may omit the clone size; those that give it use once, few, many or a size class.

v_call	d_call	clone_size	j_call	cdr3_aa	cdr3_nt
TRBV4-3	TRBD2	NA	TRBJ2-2	CASSQLAGAGELFF	TGCGCCAGCAGCCAGCTAGCGGGAGCCGGGGAGCTGTTTTTT
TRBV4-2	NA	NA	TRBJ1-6	CASSQDSGGGDSPLHF	TGTGCCAGCAGCCAAGATTCGGGGGGCGGCGATTCACCCCTCCACTTT
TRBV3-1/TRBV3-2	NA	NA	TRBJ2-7	CASSEGNEQYF	TGTGCCAGCAGCGAGGGAAACGAGCAGTACTTC
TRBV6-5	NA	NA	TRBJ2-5	CASSSGSWGETQYF	TGTGCCAGCAGTTCGGGAAGTTGGGGAGAGACCCAGTACTTC
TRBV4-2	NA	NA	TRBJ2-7	CASSQDGQGFVQYF	TGTGCCAGCAGCCAAGATGGGCAAGGTTTCGTGCAGTACTTC
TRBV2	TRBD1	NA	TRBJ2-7	CASTPDTGTGADTSSYEQYF	TGTGCCAGCACCCCCGACACGGGGACAGGGGCTGATACAAGCTCCTACGAGCAGTACTTC
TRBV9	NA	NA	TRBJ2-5	CASSVSRTETQYF	TGTGCCAGCAGCGTATCTAGAACCGAGACCCAGTACTTC
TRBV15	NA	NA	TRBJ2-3	CATSRDRGTDTQYF	TGTGCCACCAGCAGAGATCGGGGGACAGATACGCAGTATTTT
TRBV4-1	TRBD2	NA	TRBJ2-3	CASSQALTGLAGTTDTQYF	TGCGCCAGCAGCCAAGCCTTAACCGGACTAGCGGGAACGACAGATACGCAGTATTTT
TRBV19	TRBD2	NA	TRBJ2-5	CASSLPSGSGSETQYF	TGTGCCAGTAGTTTACCTAGCGGGAGTGGATCAGAGACCCAGTACTTC
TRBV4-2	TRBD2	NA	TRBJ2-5	CASSQGTSPRQETQYF	TGTGCCAGCAGCCAAGGGACTAGCCCCCGACAAGAGACCCAGTACTTC
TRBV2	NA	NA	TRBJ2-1	CARTRFNEQFF	TGTGCCAGAACTAGATTCAATGAGCAGTTCTTC
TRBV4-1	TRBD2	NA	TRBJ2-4	CASTPRAPGGLNIQYF	TGCGCCAGCACCCCAAGGGCCCCGGGGGGGCTTAACATTCAGTACTTC
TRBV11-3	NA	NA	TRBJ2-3	CASSSRTSAVTDTQYF	TGTGCCAGCAGCTCCCGGACAAGTGCGGTCACAGATACGCAGTATTTT
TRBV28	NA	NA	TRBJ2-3	CASSFAAQALGTDTQYF	TGTGCCAGCAGTTTTGCAGCACAGGCGTTGGGCACAGATACGCAGTATTTT
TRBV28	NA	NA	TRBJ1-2	CASSEHGSLYGYTF	TGTGCCAGCAGTGAACACGGGAGTCTATATGGCTACACCTTC
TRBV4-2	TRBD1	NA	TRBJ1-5	CASSRDRNQPQHF	TGTGCCAGCAGCCGGGACAGAAATCAGCCCCAGCATTTT
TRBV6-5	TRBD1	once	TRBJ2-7	CASSRDRVVREQYF	TGTGCCAGCAGTCGGGACAGGGTGGTGCGCGAGCAGTACTTC
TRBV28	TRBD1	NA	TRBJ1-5	CASSSGTGAHQPQHF	TGTGCCAGCAGTTCCGGGACAGGTGCTCATCAGCCCCAGCATTTT
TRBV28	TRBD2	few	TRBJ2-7	CASSFELAGPAEYYEQYF	TGTGCCAGCAGTTTTGAGTTAGCGGGACCCGCCGAGTACTACGAGCAGTACTTC
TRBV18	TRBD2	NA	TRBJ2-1	CASSLETMGLAGGHEQFF	TGTGCCAGCTCACTCGAAACAATGGGACTAGCGGGAGGACATGAGCAGTTCTTC
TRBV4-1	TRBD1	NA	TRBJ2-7	CASSQDLTGGYSYEQYF	TGCGCCAGCAGCCAAGATCTGACAGGGGGTTACTCCTACGAGCAGTACTTC
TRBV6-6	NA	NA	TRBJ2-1	CASSYTRVYNEQFF	TGTGCCAGCAGTTACACCCGGGTCTACAATGAGCAGTTCTTC
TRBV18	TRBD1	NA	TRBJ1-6	CASSPQTGINSPLHF	TGTGCCAGCTCACCACAGACAGGGATAAATTCACCCCTCCACTTT
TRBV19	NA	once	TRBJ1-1	CASVRESRNTEAFF	TGTGCCAGCGTCCGGGAGTCGAGAAACACTGAAGCTTTCTTT
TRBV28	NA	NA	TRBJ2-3	CASSAPRGGVGTDTQYF	TGTGCCAGCTCCGCACCCCGGGGAGGAGTGGGGACAGATACGCAGTATTTT
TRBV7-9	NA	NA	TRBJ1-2	CASSFNRRGMSYTF	TGTGCCAGCAGCTTCAACCGGCGGGGGATGAGCTACACCTTC
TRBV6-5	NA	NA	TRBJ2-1	CASVAANEQFF	TGTGCCAGCGTAGCCGCTAACGAGCAGTTCTTC
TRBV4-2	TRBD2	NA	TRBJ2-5	CASSQDLLTREDRETQYF	TGTGCCAGCAGCCAAGATCTCCTGACGCGGGAGGACCGGGAGACCCAGTACTTC
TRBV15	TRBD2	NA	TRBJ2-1	CATSRDMTSGDTYNEQFF	TGTGCCACCAGCAGAGATATGACTAGCGGAGATACTTACAATGAGCAGTTCTTC
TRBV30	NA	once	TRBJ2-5	CAWRGRARETQYF	TGTGCCTGGAGGGGGAGAGCGAGAGAGACCCAGTACTTC
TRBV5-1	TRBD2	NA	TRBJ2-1	CASGPGTSGDEQFF	TGCGCCAGCGGCCCCGGGACTAGTGGGGATGAGCAGTTCTTC
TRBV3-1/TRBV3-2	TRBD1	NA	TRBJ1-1	CASTLGGLGNTEAFF	TGTGCCAGCACCTTAGGGGGCCTCGGGAACACTGAAGCTTTCTTT
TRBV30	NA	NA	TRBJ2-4	CAWSLREVAKNIQYF	TGTGCCTGGAGTCTCAGGGAGGTAGCCAAAAACATTCAGTACTTC
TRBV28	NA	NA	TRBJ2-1	CASLRTGGLDEQFF	TGTGCCAGCCTTAGGACTGGCGGTCTCGATGAGCAGTTCTTC
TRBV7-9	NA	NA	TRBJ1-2	CASSLALRGGRNYGYTF	TGTGCCAGCAGCTTAGCCCTTCGGGGGGGACGAAACTATGGCTACACCTTC
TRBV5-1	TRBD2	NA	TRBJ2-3	CASSYQLAGTGGTQYF	TGCGCCAGCAGCTACCAACTAGCGGGCACCGGGGGCACGCAGTATTTT
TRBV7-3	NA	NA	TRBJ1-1	CASSLSQANTEAFF	TGTGCCAGCAGCTTATCCCAGGCTAACACTGAAGCTTTCTTT
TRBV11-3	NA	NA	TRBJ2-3	CASSLMGAHTDTQYF	TGTGCCAGCAGCTTAATGGGGGCCCACACAGATACGCAGTATTTT
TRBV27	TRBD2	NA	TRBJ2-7	CASSFSTRLAGNYEQYF	TGTGCCAGCAGTTTTTCGACTCGACTAGCGGGAAATTACGAGCAGTACTTC
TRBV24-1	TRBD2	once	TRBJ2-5	CATSDPSASGRETQYF	TGTGCCACCAGTGATCCCTCGGCTAGCGGGAGGGAGACCCAGTACTTC
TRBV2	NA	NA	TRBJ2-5	CASNLQETQYF	TGTGCCAGCAACCTACAAGAGACCCAGTACTTC
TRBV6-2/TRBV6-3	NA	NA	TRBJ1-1	CASSTGRGGMNTEAFF	TGTGCCAGCAGTACCGGCAGGGGAGGGATGAACACTGAAGCTTTCTTT
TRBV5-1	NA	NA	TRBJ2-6	CASRNLGTSYTGANVLTF	TGCGCCAGCAGGAATCTAGGAACTAGTTATACCGGGGCCAACGTCCTGACTTTC
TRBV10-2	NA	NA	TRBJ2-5	CASSEISETQYF	TGCGCCAGCAGTGAAATTTCGGAGACCCAGTACTTC
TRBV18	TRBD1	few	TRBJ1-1	CASSQSGQASTEAFF	TGTGCCAGCTCACAATCGGGACAGGCAAGCACTGAAGCTTTCTTT
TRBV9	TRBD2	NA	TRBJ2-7	CASSVGIAGLGSYEQYF	TGTGCCAGCAGCGTAGGAATAGCGGGACTAGGTTCCTACGAGCAGTACTTC
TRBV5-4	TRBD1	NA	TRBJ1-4	CASSAGQAGELFF	TGTGCCAGCAGCGCTGGACAGGCTGGGGAACTGTTTTTT
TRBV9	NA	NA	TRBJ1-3	CASSESGGTGNTIYF	TGTGCCAGCAGCGAATCGGGGGGTACTGGAAACACCATATATTTT